One and the same sample provided the 21 T cell receptor beta chains below, sequenced in a study of shared clonotypes between healthy human individuals. Profiled with immunoSEQ multiplex PCR; TCRdb holds only in-frame clones, not every one. The profile covers over 1.4 million clones, with around 97% appearing a single time and approximately 1.2% taken by the ten largest. Sequenced sample: naive CD4+ T cells sorted from blood. Regarding subset: CD45RA+ positively selected. The receptor source for this set is a man aged 25 to 45 in good health.

V and J are TRBV7-2 and TRBJ1-3; maybe TRBD1 (5 bases). Per the germline V gene, CDR1 is SGHTA and CDR2 is FQGNSA. This CDR3 comprises 18 residues. Trimming removed 4 bases at V and 2 bases at J, with 21 bases between. Here the CDR3 reads CASSSNLYRTGPGNTIYF. DNA for the CDR3: TGTGCCAGCAGCTCTAACCTATACAGGACGGGGCCTGGAAACACCATATATTTT.

This clone was detected only once. The rearrangement uses TRBV10-3 and TRBJ2-3, with 14 bases aligning to TRBD2. CDR3 size: 20 residues. Germline V gene lookup returns CDR1 ENHRY and CDR2 SYGVKD. V shed 4 bases, J shed 1 base, and the junction held 13 bases outside the gene matches. The CDR3 DNA reads as TGTGCCATCAGTGCCCCGACTAGCGGGAGGGCCAAGGAAGGCACAGATACGCAGTATTTT. Translated: CAISAPTSGRAKEGTDTQYF.

As DNA, the CDR3 is TGTGCCAGCAGATTTGATCGGAGCGGGAGCTCCTACAATGAGCAGTTCTTC. Translation gives CASRFDRSGSSYNEQFF. V gene TRBV7-8 combines with J gene TRBJ2-1, with TRBD2 matching over 8 bases. The CDR3 contains 17 residues. V lost 6 bases to trimming and J lost 0 bases; unmatched junction nucleotides: 10. The germline V gene has CDR1 SGHVS and CDR2 FQNEAQ.

V usage is TRBV10-2 and J usage is TRBJ2-3, with 8 bases that match TRBD1. CDR1 and CDR2 from the germline V gene are WSHSY and SAAADI. J was trimmed by 0 bases and V by 6 bases; bases with no gene match: 2. CDR3 length: 14 residues. CDR3: CASRDRVSTDTQYF. DNA for the CDR3: TGCGCCAGCAGGGACAGGGTGAGCACAGATACGCAGTATTTT.

The V and J genes are TRBV15 and TRBJ1-1; no definite D call. The CDR3 length is 13 residues. The V end was cut by 8 bases, the J end by 0 bases, with 10 bases between. Germline CDR1 is LNHNV and CDR2 is YYDKDF (reference sequence). CDR3 sequence reads: CATAETVNTEAFF. In DNA form, the CDR3 reads TGTGCCACCGCCGAAACAGTGAACACTGAAGCTTTCTTT.

This chain's CDR3 is CASSFLRAGMNTEAFF. CDR3 coding DNA: TGTGCCAGCAGTTTCCTCAGGGCGGGAATGAACACTGAAGCTTTCTTT. This chain links TRBV28 with TRBJ1-1, with a tentative D call TRBD1 (5 bases). CDR3 length: 16 residues. With 3 bases removed from V and 0 bases from J, the gap between germline ends came to 14 bases. Per germline, CDR1 MDHEN and CDR2 SYDVKM. Full variable domain (rest looked up from reference TRBV28 and TRBJ1-1): DVKVTQSSRYLVKRTGEKVFLECVQDMDHENMFWYRQDPGLGLRLIYFSYDVKMKEKGDIPEGYSVSREKKERFSLILESASTNQTSMYLCASSFLRAGMNTEAFFGQGTRLTVV.

The genes are TRBV5-1 and TRBJ2-2; D perhaps matches TRBD2 (5 bases). Germline CDR1 and CDR2: SGHRS and YFSETQ. The CDR3 totals 17 residues. The ends were cut back, 0 bases at V and 7 bases at J, with 19 bases in the middle. The CDR3 spells CASSLGRPSGFGGELFF. The DNA of the CDR3 is TGCGCCAGCAGCTTGGGTAGGCCCAGCGGATTTGGCGGGGAGCTGTTTTTT.

The rearrangement joins TRBV5-5 to TRBJ1-3; a weak D match, TRBD1 (5 bases). Looked up from germline, CDR1 is SGHKS and CDR2 is YYEKEE (reference sequence). The V gene lost 0 bases and the J gene lost 4 bases, with 17 bases spanning the gap. This CDR3 is built from 17 residues. CDR3 region: CASSLVSQGGPGNTIYF. CDR3 bases: TGTGCCAGCAGCTTGGTATCCCAGGGAGGACCCGGAAACACCATATATTTT.

V gene TRBV18 combines with J gene TRBJ2-1; perhaps D is TRBD1 or TRBD2 (6 bases each). In germline, CDR1 is KGHSH, CDR2 LQKENI. The CDR3 totals 21 residues. Trimming took 3 bases from V and 1 from J, leaving 28 bases between them. This CDR3 reads CASSPAASNLGGAGSYNEQFF. CDR3 DNA: TGTGCCAGCTCACCTGCGGCCAGCAATTTGGGGGGCGCAGGGTCCTACAATGAGCAGTTCTTC.

The chain combines TRBV5-1 with TRBJ2-3; 7 bases agree with TRBD2. The CDR3 totals 20 residues. Germline CDR1 SGHRS, CDR2 YFSETQ. V lost 0 bases, J lost 0 bases, and 16 bases stayed unmatched. The CDR3 protein is CASSLARWASGFPSTDTQYF. The DNA for the CDR3 is TGCGCCAGCAGCTTGGCACGTTGGGCTAGCGGTTTCCCTAGCACAGATACGCAGTATTTT. The complete variable domain, with remaining parts taken from reference TRBV5-1 and TRBJ2-3, reads KAGVTQTPRYLIKTRGQQVTLSCSPISGHRSVSWYQQTPGQGLQFLFEYFSETQRNKGNFPGRFSGRQFSNSRSEMNVSTLELGDSALYLCASSLARWASGFPSTDTQYFGPGTRLTVL.

In regard to this clone: Germline and junction disagree at one end, which may indicate a read error. This chain links TRBV2 with TRBJ2-1; D call uncertain. This CDR3 comprises 13 residues. Germline CDR1 SNHLY, CDR2 FYNNEI. The CDR3 nucleotides are TGTGCCAGCAACTTGCGCTCCTACAATGGGCAGTTCTTC. Translating it yields CASNLRSYNGQFF.

V gene TRBV5-1 combines with J gene TRBJ1-1; a weak D match, TRBD1 (6 bases). The germline V and J ends were trimmed by 0 bases and 0 bases, with 9 bases remaining between them. The CDR3 is made up of 15 amino acids. CDR1 and CDR2 from the germline V gene are SGHRS and YFSETQ. The CDR3 DNA sequence: TGCGCCAGCAGCTTGGTTGCAGGGGTGAACACTGAAGCTTTCTTT. Translation: CASSLVAGVNTEAFF. Using reference TRBV5-1 and TRBJ1-1 for the parts outside the CDR3, the full variable domain is KAGVTQTPRYLIKTRGQQVTLSCSPISGHRSVSWYQQTPGQGLQFLFEYFSETQRNKGNFPGRFSGRQFSNSRSEMNVSTLELGDSALYLCASSLVAGVNTEAFFGQGTRLTVV.

V and J are TRBV19 and TRBJ2-4; D is unclear. The V gene lost 4 bases and the J gene lost 0 bases, with 16 bases spanning the gap. Germline V CDR1 and CDR2: LNHDA, SQIVND (reference sequence). There are 17 residues in the CDR3. Written as DNA, the CDR3 is TGTGCCAGTAGTACCTCGACCAGAACACTAGCCAAAAACATTCAGTACTTC. Amino acid sequence: CASSTSTRTLAKNIQYF.

This rearrangement joins TRBV6-8 to TRBJ2-3; 7 nucleotides align to TRBD2. There are 16 residues in the CDR3. The ends lost 2 bases at V and 4 bases at J; junction bases unmatched: 9. CDR1 MNHGY and CDR2 SAAAGT come from the germline V gene. CDR3 sequence: CASSYQRTRSADTQYF. CDR3 bases: TGTGCCAGCAGTTACCAGAGGACTAGAAGCGCAGATACGCAGTATTTT.

CDR3 sequence: CASTPKEGREPQHF. CDR3 sequence (DNA): TGTGCCAGCACCCCGAAAGAGGGACGGGAGCCCCAGCATTTT. V usage is TRBV28 and J usage is TRBJ1-5; possibly TRBD1 for D (5 bases). CDR1 is MDHEN and CDR2 is SYDVKM in the germline V gene. This CDR3 region has 14 residues. The ends were cut back, 7 bases at V and 8 bases at J, with 18 bases in the middle. The full variable domain, rest sourced from reference TRBV28 and TRBJ1-5, is DVKVTQSSRYLVKRTGEKVFLECVQDMDHENMFWYRQDPGLGLRLIYFSYDVKMKEKGDIPEGYSVSREKKERFSLILESASTNQTSMYLCASTPKEGREPQHFGDGTRLSIL.

With respect to this clone: Different DNA sequences within this sample yield the same CDR3. J is TRBJ2-5 and V is TRBV5-1, with 7 nucleotides matching TRBD1. The CDR3 totals 14 residues. Germline V gene data show CDR1 as SGHRS and CDR2 as YFSETQ. The V and J ends lost 0 bases and 4 bases, in that order; junction bases with no gene match: 3. This CDR3 reads CASSLAAGGETQYF. In nucleotides, the CDR3 is TGCGCCAGCAGCTTGGCGGCAGGGGGAGAGACCCAGTACTTC.

The genes are TRBV18 and TRBJ1-3; 12 bases agree with TRBD1. Germline assignment: CDR1 KGHSH and CDR2 LQKENI. The CDR3 covers 19 residues. V shed 5 bases and J 1 base; nucleotides not matched to a gene: 12. The CDR3 DNA is TGTGCCAGCTCAAACGACCGGGACAGGGGGCTGAGGTCTGGAAACACCATATATTTT. Translation: CASSNDRDRGLRSGNTIYF.

Only one count was recorded for this clone. The rearrangement uses TRBV11-2 and TRBJ2-3, with TRBD1 matching 9 bases. V lost 5 bases to trimming and J lost 4 bases; unmatched junction nucleotides: 7. The CDR3 runs to 15 residues. Germline lookup yields CDR1 SGHAT and CDR2 FQNNGV. CDR3 bases: TGTGCCAGCAGCGTCCGGGGACAGGGTCCAGATACGCAGTATTTT. This codes for CASSVRGQGPDTQYF.

The J gene is TRBJ1-2, the V gene TRBV28; TRBD1 matches 7 bases. Trimming took 2 bases from V and 5 from J; bases not matched to a gene: 8. The CDR3 spans 15 residues. The germline gives CDR1 MDHEN, CDR2 SYDVKM. The CDR3 here is CASSLGSRGTYGYTF. In nucleotides, the CDR3 is TGTGCCAGCAGTTTAGGTTCCAGGGGGACATATGGCTACACCTTC.

V usage is TRBV7-8 and J usage is TRBJ1-2, with 9 bases fitting TRBD1. Trimming cost V 0 bases and J 7 bases; bases outside gene matches: 9. Germline V gene sequence: CDR1 SGHVS, CDR2 FQNEAQ. The CDR3 extends over 16 amino acids. CDR3 nucleotides: TGTGCCAGCAGCTTAGCCTCACGGACAGGGGAGGCTGGCTACACCTTC. Its translation is CASSLASRTGEAGYTF.

This clone was seen a single time. The chain uses TRBV14 and TRBJ2-3, with D perhaps matching TRBD2 (6 bases). Trimming shortened V by 1 base and J by 8 bases, and 19 bases separated the two germline ends. The CDR3 totals 16 residues. The V gene's germline CDR1 is SGHDN and CDR2 FVKESK. The CDR3 spells CASSQGFGVISGTQYF. The CDR3 nucleotides are TGTGCCAGCAGCCAAGGTTTCGGGGTGATTAGCGGTACGCAGTATTTT. Complete variable domain (other parts from reference TRBV14 and TRBJ2-3): EAGVTQFPSHSVIEKGQTVTLRCDPISGHDNLYWYRRVMGKEIKFLLHFVKESKQDESGMPNNRFLAERTGGTYSTLKVQPAELEDSGVYFCASSQGFGVISGTQYFGPGTRLTVL.